This is a list of T cell receptor beta chains from one sample in a study of shared clonotypes between healthy human individuals. Only in-frame clones appear in the TCRdb table, and some are missing; sequencing was by immunoSEQ multiplex PCR. The sample contains 600,000 to 800,000 clones, around 77% of which appear only once. The sample consisted of memory CD4+ T cells sorted from blood. These receptors all come from a young woman in good health. CDR3s include the opening cysteine and the closing phenylalanine or tryptophan. A D gene is named only where the DNA matches it firmly. Size is stated for part of the rows, as once, few or many counts, or as a class when the clone is expanded.

v_call,d_call,j_call,clone_size,cdr3_aa,cdr3_nt
TRBV12-2,-,TRBJ1-2,-,CASRAPDGNYGYTF,TGTGCAAGTCGCGCCCCGGACGGAAACTATGGCTACACCTTC
TRBV5-6,TRBD2,TRBJ2-1,-,CASSRGLAGIGDEQFF,TGTGCCAGCAGCCGGGGACTAGCGGGTATCGGGGATGAGCAGTTCTTC
TRBV5-6,-,TRBJ2-7,-,CASSPLRTDAYEQYF,TGTGCCAGCAGCCCTCTGAGGACAGACGCCTACGAGCAGTACTTC
TRBV14,TRBD1,TRBJ1-2,few,CASSQGQGYFYGYTF,TGTGCCAGCAGCCAAGGACAGGGATACTTCTATGGCTACACCTTC
TRBV6-5,-,TRBJ2-2,-,CASSRDTTGELFF,TGTGCCAGCAGTCGGGACACGACCGGGGAGCTGTTTTTT
TRBV27,-,TRBJ2-4,once,CASILRDNLAKNIQYF,TGTGCCAGCATCTTACGGGACAACCTAGCCAAAAACATTCAGTACTTC
TRBV9,TRBD1,TRBJ1-3,-,CASSVSTGAYSGNTIYF,TGTGCCAGCAGCGTCAGCACAGGGGCCTACTCTGGAAACACCATATATTTT
TRBV25-1,-,TRBJ2-2,-,CASSEPRANTGELFF,TGTGCCAGCAGTGAACCCCGAGCGAACACCGGGGAGCTGTTTTTT
TRBV4-1,TRBD1,TRBJ1-4,-,CASSRGDRLLNEKLFF,TGCGCCAGCAGCCGCGGGGACAGGCTGCTAAATGAAAAACTGTTTTTT
TRBV7-5,-,TRBJ2-3,-,CASSPTTDTQYF,TGTGCCAGCAGCCCTACCACAGATACGCAGTATTTT
TRBV6-4,-,TRBJ2-7,-,CASSERSSEQYF,TGTGCCAGCAGTGAAAGGAGTAGCGAGCAGTACTTC
TRBV18,-,TRBJ2-4,-,CASSLTNVPGSKNIQYF,TGTGCCAGCTCACTCACTAACGTCCCGGGGTCCAAAAACATTCAGTACTTC
TRBV10-3,TRBD2,TRBJ2-7,-,CAISESLGVASGKTYEQYF,TGTGCCATCAGTGAGTCGTTAGGGGTGGCTAGCGGAAAGACCTACGAGCAGTACTTC
TRBV6-5,TRBD1,TRBJ2-7,-,CASKKGQTNYEQYF,TGTGCCAGCAAGAAGGGACAGACCAACTACGAGCAGTACTTC
TRBV25-1,TRBD1,TRBJ2-2,-,CASSGFQGQGTTGELFF,TGTGCCAGCAGTGGTTTCCAGGGACAGGGTACCACCGGGGAGCTGTTTTTT
TRBV7-9,-,TRBJ2-5,-,CASSFPPGAQETQYF,TGTGCCAGCAGCTTCCCCCCCGGGGCCCAAGAGACCCAGTACTTC
TRBV30,-,TRBJ2-7,few,CALRDRNYEQYF,TGTGCCTTGCGGGATAGGAACTACGAGCAGTACTTC
TRBV7-8,-,TRBJ2-5,few,CASSFAIRQETQYF,TGTGCCAGCAGCTTTGCCATCAGGCAAGAGACCCAGTACTTC
TRBV6-1,-,TRBJ2-1,-,CATRRPSADNEQFF,TGTGCCACCCGGAGGCCTAGCGCTGACAATGAGCAGTTCTTC
TRBV9,-,TRBJ1-4,-,CASSVAGGRTNEKLFF,TGTGCCAGCAGCGTAGCTGGCGGCAGAACTAATGAAAAACTGTTTTTT
TRBV5-1,TRBD1,TRBJ2-3,many,CASSPTGDNTDTQYF,TGCGCCAGCAGCCCGACAGGGGACAACACAGATACGCAGTATTTT
TRBV21-1,-,TRBJ2-7,-,CASIAGGPSYEQYF,TGTGCCAGCATTGCGGGAGGGCCCTCGTACGAGCAGTACTTC
TRBV19,-,TRBJ2-7,-,CASSISSANYEQYF,TGTGCCAGTAGTATTTCTAGCGCAAACTACGAGCAGTACTTC
TRBV5-4,-,TRBJ2-1,-,CASSLGSGDPYNEQFF,TGTGCCAGCAGCTTGGGTTCGGGAGACCCCTACAATGAGCAGTTCTTC
TRBV6-1,-,TRBJ1-4,-,CASRGLSFEKLFF,TGTGCCAGCAGGGGCCTATCTTTTGAAAAACTGTTTTTT
TRBV5-8,-,TRBJ1-2,-,CASSWKGANYGYTF,TGTGCCAGCAGCTGGAAGGGTGCTAACTATGGCTACACCTTC
TRBV2,-,TRBJ1-1,-,CASRITIGAEAFF,TGTGCCAGCAGGATAACTATCGGGGCTGAAGCTTTCTTT